Following are 22 T cell receptor beta chains from one sample sequenced in a study of regulatory T cells in long-lasting Graves disease. Library construction for TCR beta used iRepertoire HTBI primers and Arm-PCR of CDR3 regions. MiXCR, applied by TCRdb to the multiplex PCR reads, yields one record per CDR3 protein. The sample holds under 500,000 distinct CDR3 sequences, roughly 20% seen once. Time point here: persistent/refractory GD, antithyroid drugs over 5 years with positive TRAb. The TCR library used RNA extracted from PBMCs. The input for sequencing was peripheral blood mononuclear cells (PBMCs), taken when the disease was refractory, from a patient treated with antithyroid drugs. These receptors originate from a female donor with Graves disease.

DNA of the CDR3: TGTGCCAGCAGCCACACCCCCGGGACAGGGGGCGCCGGGGCCAACGTCCTGACTTTC. Amino acids: CASSHTPGTGGAGANVLTF. The chain couples TRBV6-1 to TRBJ2-6, with TRBD1 matching over 12 bases. The CDR3 has 19 residues. The germline V gene encodes CDR1 MNHNS and CDR2 SASEGT. V was pared by 6 bases and J by 4 bases, with 13 bases of the junction left unmatched.

The chain combines TRBV6-1 with TRBJ1-2; no clear D. The V gene's germline CDR1 is MNHNS and CDR2 SASEGT. The CDR3 totals 14 residues. V shed 1 base and J shed 8 bases, with 14 bases lying between them. As DNA, the CDR3 is TGTGCCAGCAGTGAAGGTATCGGAGCCCGGGGCTACACCTTC. It is translated as CASSEGIGARGYTF.

The genes are TRBV7-9 and TRBJ2-7; 9 bases fit TRBD1. Germline-derived CDR1 and CDR2 are SEHNR and FQNEAQ (reference sequence). The V and J ends lost 5 bases and 4 bases, in that order; junction bases with no gene match: 9. The CDR3 is 15 amino acids. CDR3 sequence: CASSGRTGVIYEQYF. The DNA for the CDR3 is TGTGCCAGCAGCGGGCGGACAGGGGTTATTTACGAGCAGTACTTC.

This chain connects TRBV25-1 to TRBJ2-7, with 9 nucleotides matching TRBD1. V was clipped by 1 base and J by 9 bases; unmatched bases: 10. Germline CDR1 and CDR2: MGHDK and SYGVNS. The CDR3 length is 15 residues. CDR3 in DNA: TGTGCCAGCAGTGAATTGGGGACAGGGTTCGGGGGGCAGTACTTC. Its protein product is CASSELGTGFGGQYF.

The genes are TRBV12-3 or TRBV12-4 and TRBJ2-1; 7 nucleotides line up with TRBD1. V shed 5 bases and J 6 bases; nucleotides not matched to a gene: 10. The CDR3 is 15 residues long. CDR3 in DNA: TGTGCCAGCAGTCCTCTCGACAGGGCCGGCAATGAGCAGTTCTTC. Amino acid sequence: CASSPLDRAGNEQFF.

V gene TRBV5-1 combines with J gene TRBJ1-4; D unclear. The CDR3 has 14 amino acids. The V gene's germline CDR1 is SGHRS and CDR2 YFSETQ. Deletions cut 5 bases from V and 1 base from J, with 9 bases between. CDR3 sequence: CASRGVITNEKLFF. For the CDR3, the DNA is TGCGCCAGCAGGGGAGTGATAACTAATGAAAAACTGTTTTTT.

This clonotype was counted many times. The CDR3 DNA is TGTGCCAGCAGCCCGGACAGCCTGCTGGTTGGCTACACCTTC. Amino acids: CASSPDSLLVGYTF. The chain is built from TRBV11-2 and TRBJ1-2; D might be TRBD1 (6 bases). The CDR3 consists of 14 residues. Trimming removed 5 bases at V and 7 bases at J, with 17 bases between. In germline, CDR1 is SGHAT, CDR2 FQNNGV.

Only a few counts were recorded for this clonotype. A read error may explain this, as a much larger clone is one base away. This chain links TRBV2 with TRBJ1-1, with D hard to call. The CDR3 loop spans 15 amino acids. Germline V gene lookup returns CDR1 SNHLY and CDR2 FYNNEI. The CDR3 DNA follows: TGTGCCAGCAATGAAGGCCACCTGGGGTACACTGAAGCTTTCTTT. Translating it yields CASNEGHLGYTEAFF.

There are a few counts of this clonotype. Here the CDR3 reads CSGWGGGELFF. The CDR3, as DNA: TGCAGCGGCTGGGGAGGCGGGGAGCTGTTTTTT. The gene calls are TRBV29-1 and TRBJ2-2; a weak D match, TRBD2 (6 bases). The CDR3 is made up of 11 amino acids. Trimming pared 7 bases from V and 7 bases from J, leaving 10 bases between. Germline V gene lookup returns CDR1 SQVTM and CDR2 ANQGSEA.

This clonotype was counted a few times. V and J are TRBV20-1 and TRBJ2-7, with 9 nucleotides matching TRBD1. The germline gives CDR1 DFQATT, CDR2 SNEGSKA (reference sequence). Trimming cost V 6 bases and J 0 bases; bases outside gene matches: 6. This CDR3 region has 14 residues. The DNA of the CDR3 is TGCAGTGCCCCCGACAGGGGGGCCTCCTACGAGCAGTACTTC. This translates into CSAPDRGASYEQYF.

This clonotype was seen at least ten times. This chain uses TRBV27 with TRBJ1-6; 8 nucleotides agree with TRBD1. Losses at the gene ends were 5 bases for V and 6 bases for J; bases not matched to a gene: 9. Germline V gives CDR1 MNHEY, CDR2 SMNVEV (reference sequence). The CDR3 runs to 16 residues. The CDR3 sequence is CASSTDTGQGNSPLHF. In DNA form, the CDR3 reads TGTGCCAGCAGTACTGATACAGGACAGGGTAATTCACCCCTCCACTTT.

In its sample, this clonotype was seen many times. This chain connects TRBV27 to TRBJ2-5; the D gene is possibly TRBD1 (5 bases). The CDR3 totals 13 residues. Germline V CDR1 and CDR2: MNHEY, SMNVEV (reference sequence). Trimming pared 3 bases from V and 1 base from J, leaving 6 bases between. The CDR3 region is CASSFGAQETQYF. CDR3 DNA: TGTGCCAGCAGTTTTGGGGCCCAAGAGACCCAGTACTTC.

This clonotype was seen only once. A read error may explain this, as a much larger clone is one base away. This chain joins TRBV6-5 and TRBJ1-2; D gene ambiguous. Germline V gene lookup returns CDR1 MNHEY and CDR2 SVGAGI. The length of the CDR3 is 15 residues. CDR3 in amino acids: CASSYGRGRGYGCTF. The CDR3 DNA reads as TGTGCCAGCAGTTACGGTCGAGGGAGAGGCTATGGCTGCACCTTC.

This clonotype was found a few times. V usage is TRBV28 and J usage is TRBJ1-1, with 7 nucleotides matching TRBD1. The CDR3 length is 15 residues. Losses at the gene ends were 5 bases for V and 2 bases for J; bases not matched to a gene: 8. The germline V gene encodes CDR1 MDHEN and CDR2 SYDVKM. The CDR3 is CASSKTRGLNTEAFF. The CDR3 DNA is TGTGCCAGCAGTAAAACGAGGGGGCTTAACACTGAAGCTTTCTTT.

A note on this clonotype: A much bigger clone sits one base away, suggesting this may be a read error. The chain is built from TRBV27 and TRBJ1-2; the D is unclear. Germline CDR1 is MNHEY and CDR2 is SMNVEV (reference sequence). This CDR3 contains 12 residues. CDR3: CASSATSYGHTF. Here the CDR3 DNA reads TGTGCCAGCAGTGCTACTTCCTATGGCCACACCTTC.

At least ten counts were recorded for this clonotype. As DNA, the CDR3 is TGTGCCAGCAGTAGGGTGTACGAGCAGTACTTC. Translating it yields CASSRVYEQYF. This sequence joins TRBV2 and TRBJ2-7; unclear D gene. With 5 bases removed from V and 4 bases from J, the gap between germline ends came to 6 bases. CDR3 length: 11 amino acids. CDR1 is SNHLY, CDR2 FYNNEI, per germline.

This clonotype was picked up a small number of times. The CDR3 loop reads CASSQVWDPLGNQPQHF. In DNA, the CDR3 is TGCGCCAGCAGCCAAGTTTGGGACCCGCTGGGGAATCAGCCCCAGCATTTT. The V gene is TRBV4-1, the J gene TRBJ1-5, with D perhaps TRBD1 (5 bases). Trimming stripped 1 base from V and 4 bases from J, with 17 bases between. This CDR3 has 17 residues. In germline, CDR1 is MGHRA, CDR2 YSYEKL.

This clonotype was found a few times. The chain has TRBV7-6 and TRBJ1-4; D uncertain. Per the germline V gene, CDR1 is SGHVS and CDR2 is FNYEAQ. The V and J ends lost 2 bases and 2 bases respectively, with 9 bases between them. The CDR3 sequence is 15 residues long. DNA of the CDR3: TGTGCCAGCAGCTTATCGGCCAGGACTAATGAAAAACTGTTTTTT. Translation gives CASSLSARTNEKLFF.

This clonotype came up many times. The genes are TRBV7-2 and TRBJ2-5; no reliable D call. With 5 bases removed from V and 4 bases from J, the gap between germline ends came to 11 bases. CDR1 is SGHTA, CDR2 FQGNSA, per germline. The CDR3 is 13 residues long. The CDR3 protein is CASSPDPPETQYF. The CDR3 nucleotides are TGTGCCAGCAGCCCGGACCCACCAGAGACCCAGTACTTC.

In its sample, this clonotype was seen a few times. The V and J genes are TRBV5-6 and TRBJ2-5; D is uncertain. CDR3 size: 13 residues. Germline V gene sequence: CDR1 SGHDT, CDR2 YYEEEE. Between the trimmed V and J ends, which lost 1 base and 10 bases, there was a span of 14 bases. The CDR3, as DNA: TGTGCCAGCAGCTTGAGGGCGGCCCAGCTCCAGTACTTC. It codes for CASSLRAAQLQYF.

This chain links TRBV6-1 with TRBJ2-5; D not resolved. Trimming left V 8 bases short and J 2 bases short, with 12 bases between. The CDR3 contains 13 residues. Germline V gives CDR1 MNHNS, CDR2 SASEGT. In DNA form, the CDR3 reads TGTGCCAGCCGTCTGTCCCCTCAAGAGACCCAGTACTTC. Encoded protein: CASRLSPQETQYF.

There are a few counts of this clonotype. The chain carries TRBV29-1 and TRBJ2-4; D may be TRBD2 (7 bases). The CDR3 has 12 residues. V lost 3 bases and J 8 bases, leaving 11 bases between the germline ends. CDR1 and CDR2 (germline): SQVTM, ANQGSEA. CDR3 coding DNA: TGCAGCGTTGACGAGGGGGGGGACATTCAGTACTTC. It codes for CSVDEGGDIQYF.